One and the same sample provided the 16 T cell receptor beta chains below, sequenced in a study of control samples from healthy donors and cancer patients. Method: immunoSEQ multiplex PCR; TCRdb's copy keeps in-frame clones and lacks some. Here the sample spans around 130,000 clones, approximately 90% being singletons. The sequenced sample consisted of blood. These receptors were collected from a man younger than 30 in good health.

The chain recombines TRBV7-3 with TRBJ2-2; possible D gene TRBD1, 6 bases. V was trimmed by 1 base and J by 4 bases, leaving 16 bases between them. Germline lookup yields CDR1 SGHTA and CDR2 FQGTGA. CDR3 length equals 17 residues. CDR3 protein: CASSLIRAGETTGELFF. In nucleotides, the CDR3 is TGTGCCAGCAGCTTAATTCGGGCAGGGGAGACCACCGGGGAGCTGTTTTTT.

The chain combines TRBV7-3 with TRBJ2-1, with 10 positions matching TRBD2. The J segment lost 2 bases and the V segment lost 6 bases, leaving 4 bases of the junction unmatched. CDR3 length: 15 residues. Germline CDR1 is SGHTA and CDR2 is FQGTGA. The chain's CDR3 is CASSDGTSAYNEQFF. The CDR3 region has the DNA TGTGCCAGCAGTGACGGGACTAGCGCCTACAATGAGCAGTTCTTC.

CDR3: CASSRTGGRTEAFF. For the CDR3, the DNA is TGTGCCAGTAGCAGGACAGGGGGTCGGACTGAAGCTTTCTTT. The chain employs TRBV19 and TRBJ1-1; 10 bases match TRBD1. This CDR3 comprises 14 residues. Germline V gives CDR1 LNHDA, CDR2 SQIVND (reference sequence). With 6 bases clipped from V and 5 bases from J, the junction kept 6 bases outside the gene matches.

The chain carries TRBV2 and TRBJ1-2; 8 nucleotides match TRBD1. V shed 7 bases, J shed 4 bases, and the junction held 11 bases outside the gene matches. Germline V gene sequence: CDR1 SNHLY, CDR2 FYNNEI. The CDR3 contains 15 residues. CDR3 nucleotides: TGTGCCAGCAATCCTCAGGGGGCTTGGTCCTATGGCTACACCTTC. It is translated as CASNPQGAWSYGYTF.

The sample holds one count of this clone. CDR3 amino acids: CASSIIPIGQQETQYF. In DNA form, the CDR3 reads TGTGCCAGTAGTATCATTCCGATTGGACAGCAAGAGACCCAGTACTTC. The chain couples TRBV19 to TRBJ2-5, with a possible D match to TRBD1 (6 bases). Germline V gene lookup returns CDR1 LNHDA and CDR2 SQIVND (reference sequence). Trimming stripped 3 bases from V and 2 bases from J, with 16 bases between. The CDR3 loop spans 16 amino acids.

CDR3 sequence reads: CASSLAGGLETQYF. DNA of the CDR3: TGTGCCAGCAGCTTAGCGGGGGGGCTGGAGACCCAGTACTTC. This rearrangement joins TRBV11-2 to TRBJ2-5; 8 bases are shared with TRBD2. Trimming at V came to 1 base and at J to 5 bases, leaving 3 bases not matched to a gene. The germline gives CDR1 SGHAT, CDR2 FQNNGV. The CDR3 runs 14 residues.

This clone was picked up a small number of times. This chain uses TRBV4-1 with TRBJ2-2, with TRBD2 as a possible D gene (6 bases). The CDR3 length is 17 residues. The V end was cut by 3 bases, the J end by 5 bases, with 19 bases between. CDR1 is MGHRA, CDR2 YSYEKL, per germline. The CDR3 loop reads CASSHLTGDPGTGELFF. CDR3 DNA sequence: TGCGCCAGCAGCCACTTAACGGGGGACCCGGGGACCGGGGAGCTGTTTTTT.

This rearrangement joins TRBV9 to TRBJ2-1; 11 nucleotides agree with TRBD2. The CDR3 has 15 amino acids. Germline CDR1 SGDLS, CDR2 YYNGEE. Losses at the gene ends were 3 bases for V and 3 bases for J; bases not matched to a gene: 2. CDR3 loop: CASSAGTSGYNEQFF. For the CDR3, the DNA is TGTGCCAGCAGCGCCGGGACTAGCGGCTACAATGAGCAGTTCTTC.

The J gene is TRBJ1-1, the V gene TRBV7-6, with D perhaps TRBD1 (6 bases). The CDR3 is made up of 15 amino acids. Germline V gene sequence: CDR1 SGHVS, CDR2 FNYEAQ. V shed 4 bases and J shed 2 bases, with 14 bases lying between them. The CDR3 loop reads CASSSVQGTNTEAFF. The CDR3 bases are TGTGCCAGCAGCTCCGTACAGGGAACCAACACTGAAGCTTTCTTT.

The chain employs TRBV6-5 and TRBJ2-1; 9 nucleotides match TRBD2. The CDR3 extends over 16 amino acids. Germline CDR1 reads MNHEY; CDR2 reads SVGAGI. Germline trimming cut 4 bases from V and 10 bases from J; bases unmatched to any gene: 14. The CDR3 spells CASSSQTSGWRREQFF. The CDR3 region has the DNA TGTGCCAGCAGTTCCCAAACTAGCGGGTGGCGTCGGGAGCAGTTCTTC.

The chain is built from TRBV6-5 and TRBJ1-6; TRBD1 agrees at 7 bases. J was trimmed by 10 bases and V by 2 bases; bases with no gene match: 5. Germline values: CDR1 MNHEY, CDR2 SVGAGI. CDR3 length equals 14 residues. The CDR3 nucleotides read TGTGCCAGCAGTTACAGGGCAGGGGGGTCACCCCTCCACTTT. Translated, it gives CASSYRAGGSPLHF.

The chain employs TRBV15 and TRBJ2-5; no firm D call. V gave up 0 bases and J gave up 2 bases, with 13 bases separating them. The germline gives CDR1 LNHNV, CDR2 YYDKDF (reference sequence). The CDR3 is 16 amino acids. CDR3 sequence reads: CATSRDRDTLQETQYF. The DNA of the CDR3 is TGTGCCACCAGCAGAGACAGAGACACCCTACAAGAGACCCAGTACTTC.

The J gene is TRBJ1-2, the V gene TRBV5-6, with D unresolved. V was cut by 2 bases and J by 4 bases, with 18 bases left in between. The length of the CDR3 is 16 residues. The germline V gene encodes CDR1 SGHDT and CDR2 YYEEEE. The CDR3 loop is CASSFLTATNSYGYTF. The DNA of the CDR3 is TGTGCCAGCAGCTTTCTAACGGCGACGAACTCCTATGGCTACACCTTC.

This clone has just one count. The chain combines TRBV6-5 with TRBJ1-5; D perhaps matches TRBD1 (6 bases). The ends were cut back, 4 bases at V and 0 bases at J, with 10 bases in the middle. Per the germline V gene, CDR1 is MNHEY and CDR2 is SVGAGI. This CDR3 contains 15 residues. The CDR3 reads CASSSIRGSNQPQHF. CDR3 in DNA: TGTGCCAGCAGTTCGATCAGGGGTAGCAATCAGCCCCAGCATTTT.

This clone turned up a few times. The V gene is TRBV11-2, the J gene TRBJ2-1; 8 bases agree with TRBD2. This CDR3 comprises 14 residues. V trimming: 10 bases; J trimming: 0 bases; junction bases outside the gene matches: 5. CDR1 is SGHAT, CDR2 FQNNGV, per germline. For the CDR3, the DNA is TGTGCCACCACGGGGACTAGCTCCTACAATGAGCAGTTCTTC. Translating gives CATTGTSSYNEQFF.

The chain uses TRBV18 and TRBJ1-5; 11 bases are shared with TRBD1. V shed 1 base and J 7 bases; nucleotides not matched to a gene: 9. CDR3 length: 17 amino acids. In germline, CDR1 is KGHSH, CDR2 LQKENI. For the CDR3, the DNA is TGTGCCAGCTCACCACTAAGAGGACAGGGGGCTGGCCAGCCCCAGCATTTT. Its protein is CASSPLRGQGAGQPQHF.